This T cell receptor (beta chain) was obtained from a study of shared T cell receptors in the human thymus. Produced via immunoSEQ multiplex PCR; TCRdb's table is partial and in-frame only. The sample records 640,000 or so clones, 70% to 90% being singletons. In germline, CDR1 is SEHNR, CDR2 FQNEAQ (reference sequence). With 5 bases clipped from V and 3 bases from J, the junction kept 18 bases outside the gene matches. This CDR3 contains 18 residues. The same data also contributed to another study, on human thymus T cells. That report adds: Corrective cardiac surgery supplied the resected thymus tissue. Thymic as well as blood repertoires seemed to favor certain V and J genes unevenly.

The TCR sequence derives from a boy less than two years old with a congenital heart defect. The V gene is TRBV7-9, the J gene TRBJ1-1; 7 nucleotides match TRBD1. Material: thymocytes. The CDR3 spells CASSGKDRSLPMHTEAFF. Here the CDR3 DNA reads TGTGCCAGCAGCGGCAAGGACAGGTCTCTCCCGATGCACACTGAAGCTTTCTTT.